Below, one T cell receptor beta chain is given with its context. Reverse transcribed after extraction, RNA yielded cDNA as the sequencing template. TCRdb's copy holds only in-frame clones and misses some; the assay was immunoSEQ multiplex PCR. The table records about 190,000 clones, about 65% of them present only once. The sample is drawn from a study of CD8+ T cells in alopecia areata. The CDR3 is made up of 12 amino acids. Trimming removed 5 bases at V and 5 bases at J, with 10 bases between. The germline V gene encodes CDR1 SEHNR and CDR2 FQNEAQ (reference sequence). Noted treatment: oral pan-JAK inhibitor, 5-10 mg twice daily.

The sample in question was CD4+ T cells sorted from blood, obtained at approximately week 50, from a patient treated with tofacitinib. This receptor was taken from a human donor with alopecia areata. V gene TRBV7-9 combines with J gene TRBJ2-7; the D gene is possibly TRBD2 (5 bases). This CDR3 reads CASSEPGNEQYF. The CDR3 nucleotides read TGTGCCAGCAGCGAACCGGGGAACGAGCAGTACTTC.